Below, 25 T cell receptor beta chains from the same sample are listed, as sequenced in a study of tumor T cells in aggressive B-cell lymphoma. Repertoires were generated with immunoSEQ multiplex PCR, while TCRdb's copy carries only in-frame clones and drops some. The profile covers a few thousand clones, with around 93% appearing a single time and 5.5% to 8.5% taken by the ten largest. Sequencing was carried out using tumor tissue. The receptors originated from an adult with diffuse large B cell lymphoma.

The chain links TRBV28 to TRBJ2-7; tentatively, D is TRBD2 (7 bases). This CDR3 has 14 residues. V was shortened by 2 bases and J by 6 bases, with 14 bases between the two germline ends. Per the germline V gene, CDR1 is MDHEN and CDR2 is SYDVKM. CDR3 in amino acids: CASSLRGAVSEQYF. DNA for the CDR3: TGTGCCAGCAGTTTACGGGGGGCGGTTAGCGAGCAGTACTTC.

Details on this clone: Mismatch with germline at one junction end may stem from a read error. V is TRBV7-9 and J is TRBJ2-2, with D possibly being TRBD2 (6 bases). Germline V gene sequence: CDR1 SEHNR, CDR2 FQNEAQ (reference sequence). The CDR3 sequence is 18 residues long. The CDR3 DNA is TGTGCCAGCAGCTTGCCGACCTTAGCGGAGGGGAACATCGGGGAGCTGTTTTTT. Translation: CASSLPTLAEGNIGELFF.

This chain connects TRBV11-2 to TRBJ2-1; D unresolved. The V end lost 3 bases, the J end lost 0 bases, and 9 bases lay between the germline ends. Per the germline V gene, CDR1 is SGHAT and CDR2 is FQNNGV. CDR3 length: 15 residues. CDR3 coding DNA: TGTGCCAGCAGCTTCCGAGCGAGCTCCTACAATGAGCAGTTCTTC. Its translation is CASSFRASSYNEQFF.

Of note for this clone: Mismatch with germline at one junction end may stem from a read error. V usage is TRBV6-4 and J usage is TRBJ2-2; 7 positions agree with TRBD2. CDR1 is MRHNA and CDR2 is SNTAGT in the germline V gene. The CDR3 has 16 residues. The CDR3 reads CASSAGLERKTGKLFF. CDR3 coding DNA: TGTGCCAGCAGCGCCGGACTAGAGAGAAAAACCGGGAAGCTGTTTTTT.

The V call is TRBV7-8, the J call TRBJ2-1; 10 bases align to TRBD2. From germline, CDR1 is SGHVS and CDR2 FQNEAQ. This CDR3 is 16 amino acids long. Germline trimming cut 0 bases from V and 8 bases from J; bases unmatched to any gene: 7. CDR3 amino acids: CASSLAPSGRAHEQFF. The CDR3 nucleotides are TGTGCCAGCAGCTTAGCCCCCAGCGGGAGGGCCCATGAGCAGTTCTTC.

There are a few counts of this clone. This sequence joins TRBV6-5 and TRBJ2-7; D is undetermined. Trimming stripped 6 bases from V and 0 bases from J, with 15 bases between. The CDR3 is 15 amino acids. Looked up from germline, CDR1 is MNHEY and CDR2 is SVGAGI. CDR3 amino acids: CASSPSTRSSYEQYF. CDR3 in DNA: TGTGCCAGCAGCCCTTCGACACGCAGCTCCTACGAGCAGTACTTC.

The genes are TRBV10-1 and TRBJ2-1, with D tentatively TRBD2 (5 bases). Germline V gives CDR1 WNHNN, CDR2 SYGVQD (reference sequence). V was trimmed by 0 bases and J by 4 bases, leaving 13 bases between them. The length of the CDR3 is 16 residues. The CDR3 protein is CASSESGAVTYNEQFF. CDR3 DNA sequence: TGCGCCAGCAGTGAGTCGGGAGCGGTCACGTACAATGAGCAGTTCTTC.

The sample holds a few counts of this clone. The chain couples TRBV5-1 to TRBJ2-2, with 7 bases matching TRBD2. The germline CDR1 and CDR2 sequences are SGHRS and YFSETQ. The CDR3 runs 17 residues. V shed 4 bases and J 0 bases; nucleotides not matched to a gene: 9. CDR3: CASSPRRGGANTGELFF. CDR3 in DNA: TGCGCCAGCAGCCCTAGACGGGGAGGGGCGAACACCGGGGAGCTGTTTTTT.

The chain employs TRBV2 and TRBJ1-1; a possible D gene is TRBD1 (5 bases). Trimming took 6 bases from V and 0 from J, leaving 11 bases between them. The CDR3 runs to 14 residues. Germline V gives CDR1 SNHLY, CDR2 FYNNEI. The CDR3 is CASSTGALNTEAFF. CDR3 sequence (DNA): TGTGCCAGCAGCACAGGTGCTTTGAACACTGAAGCTTTCTTT.

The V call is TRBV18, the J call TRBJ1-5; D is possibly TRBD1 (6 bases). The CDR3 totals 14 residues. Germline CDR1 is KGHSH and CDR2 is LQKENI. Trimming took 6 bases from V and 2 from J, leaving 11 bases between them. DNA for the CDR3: TGTGCCAGCTCCACGACAGGAGGCAATCAGCCCCAGCATTTT. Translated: CASSTTGGNQPQHF.

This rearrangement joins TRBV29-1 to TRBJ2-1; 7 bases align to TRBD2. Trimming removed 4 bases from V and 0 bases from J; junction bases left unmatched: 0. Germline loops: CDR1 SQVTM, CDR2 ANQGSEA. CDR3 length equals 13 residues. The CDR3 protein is CSVGGSSYNEQFF. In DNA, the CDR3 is TGCAGCGTTGGCGGGAGCTCCTACAATGAGCAGTTCTTC.

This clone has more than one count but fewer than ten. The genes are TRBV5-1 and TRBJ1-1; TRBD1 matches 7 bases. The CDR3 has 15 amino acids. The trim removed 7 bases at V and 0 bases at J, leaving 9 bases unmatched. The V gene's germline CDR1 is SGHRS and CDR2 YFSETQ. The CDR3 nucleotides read TGCGCCAGCTCCGTTCGGGGACAGTTGAACACTGAAGCTTTCTTT. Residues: CASSVRGQLNTEAFF.

CDR3 sequence: CASRIPATGGKSYTF. The CDR3 DNA reads TGTGCCAGCCGGATTCCGGCGACAGGGGGTAAGAGCTACACCTTC. The chain is built from TRBV27 and TRBJ1-2; TRBD1 matches 9 bases. V lost 8 bases and J lost 9; bases outside the gene matches: 16. In germline, CDR1 is MNHEY, CDR2 SMNVEV (reference sequence). The CDR3 is 15 amino acids.

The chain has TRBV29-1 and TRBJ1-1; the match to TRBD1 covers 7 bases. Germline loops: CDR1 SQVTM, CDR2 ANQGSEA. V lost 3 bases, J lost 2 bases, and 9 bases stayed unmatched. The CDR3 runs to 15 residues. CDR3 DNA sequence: TGCAGCGTTGATCCGTTGGGACAGTTAAACACTGAAGCTTTCTTT. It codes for CSVDPLGQLNTEAFF. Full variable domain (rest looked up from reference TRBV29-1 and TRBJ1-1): SAVISQKPSRDICQRGTSLTIQCQVDSQVTMMFWYRQQPGQSLTLIATANQGSEATYESGFVIDKFPISRPNLTFSTLTVSNMSPEDSSIYLCSVDPLGQLNTEAFFGQGTRLTVV.

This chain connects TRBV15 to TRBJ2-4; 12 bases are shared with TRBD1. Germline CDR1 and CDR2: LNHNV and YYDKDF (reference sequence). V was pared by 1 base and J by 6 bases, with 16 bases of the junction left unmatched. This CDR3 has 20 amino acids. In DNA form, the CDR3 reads TGTGCCACCAGCAGAGCCGGGACAGGGGGCGCCCCCCACACAGGAAACATTCAGTACTTC. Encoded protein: CATSRAGTGGAPHTGNIQYF.

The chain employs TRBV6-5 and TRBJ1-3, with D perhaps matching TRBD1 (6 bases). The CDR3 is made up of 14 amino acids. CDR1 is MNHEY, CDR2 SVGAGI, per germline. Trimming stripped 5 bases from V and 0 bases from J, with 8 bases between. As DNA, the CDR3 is TGTGCCAGCAGTCGGACAGTCTCTGGAAACACCATATATTTT. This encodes CASSRTVSGNTIYF.

The CDR3 spells CASSVVAGGPYNEQFF. The CDR3 DNA reads as TGTGCCAGCAGCGTAGTGGCGGGAGGGCCTTACAATGAGCAGTTCTTC. This chain uses TRBV9 with TRBJ2-1; 9 bases match TRBD2. Germline V gene sequence: CDR1 SGDLS, CDR2 YYNGEE. The CDR3 length is 16 residues. V trimming: 0 bases; J trimming: 4 bases; junction bases outside the gene matches: 5. Looking up the rest from reference TRBV9 and TRBJ2-1 gives the full variable domain: DSGVTQTPKHLITATGQRVTLRCSPRSGDLSVYWYQQSLDQGLQFLIQYYNGEERAKGNILERFSAQQFPDLHSELNLSSLELGDSALYFCASSVVAGGPYNEQFFGPGTRLTVL.

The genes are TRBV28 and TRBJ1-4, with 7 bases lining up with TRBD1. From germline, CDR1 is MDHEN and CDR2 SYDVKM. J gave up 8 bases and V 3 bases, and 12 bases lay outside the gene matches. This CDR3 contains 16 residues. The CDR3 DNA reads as TGTGCCAGCAGTTTGAACCCGGACAGGAGTAGCGAAAAACTGTTTTTT. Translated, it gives CASSLNPDRSSEKLFF.

The CDR3 DNA follows: TGTGCCAGCTCACCACCGGGCGGGAACAGAGCCAAAAACATTCAGTACTTC. It translates to CASSPPGGNRAKNIQYF. The J gene is TRBJ2-4, the V gene TRBV18; a possible D gene is TRBD2 (6 bases). Germline assignment: CDR1 KGHSH and CDR2 LQKENI. Trimming stripped 0 bases from V and 0 bases from J, with 12 bases between. CDR3 length equals 17 residues.

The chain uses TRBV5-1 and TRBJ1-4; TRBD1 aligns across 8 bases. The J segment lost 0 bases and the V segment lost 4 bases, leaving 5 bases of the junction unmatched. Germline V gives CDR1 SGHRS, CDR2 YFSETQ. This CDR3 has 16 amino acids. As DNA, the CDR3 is TGCGCCAGCAGCCCAGGACAGGGTACAACTAATGAAAAACTGTTTTTT. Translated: CASSPGQGTTNEKLFF.

CDR3 amino acids: CASSFDGTPSYEQYF. CDR3 coding DNA: TGCGCCAGCAGCTTTGACGGGACACCCTCCTACGAGCAGTACTTC. The chain uses TRBV5-1 and TRBJ2-7; possible D gene TRBD1, 6 bases. Germline V gene sequence: CDR1 SGHRS, CDR2 YFSETQ. The CDR3 consists of 15 residues. With 2 bases removed from V and 0 bases from J, the gap between germline ends came to 12 bases.

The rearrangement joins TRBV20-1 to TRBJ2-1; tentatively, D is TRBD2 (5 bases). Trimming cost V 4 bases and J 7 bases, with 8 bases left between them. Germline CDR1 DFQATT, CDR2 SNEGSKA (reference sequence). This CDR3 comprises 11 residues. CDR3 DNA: TGCAGTGCTATACGGGGTAATGAGCAGTTCTTC. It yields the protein CSAIRGNEQFF.

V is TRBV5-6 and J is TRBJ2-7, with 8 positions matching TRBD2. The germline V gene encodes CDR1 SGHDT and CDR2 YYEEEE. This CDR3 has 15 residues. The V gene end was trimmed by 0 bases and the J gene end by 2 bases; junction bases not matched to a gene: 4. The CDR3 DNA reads TGTGCCAGCAGCTTGGCTAGCGGGTACACCTACGAGCAGTACTTC. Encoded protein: CASSLASGYTYEQYF.

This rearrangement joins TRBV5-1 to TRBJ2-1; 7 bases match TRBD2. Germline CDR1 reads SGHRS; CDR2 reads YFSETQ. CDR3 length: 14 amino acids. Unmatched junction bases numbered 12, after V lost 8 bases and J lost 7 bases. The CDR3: CASSSKRETNEQFF. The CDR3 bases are TGCGCCAGTTCTTCCAAGCGGGAAACTAATGAGCAGTTCTTC. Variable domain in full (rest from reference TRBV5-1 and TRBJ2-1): KAGVTQTPRYLIKTRGQQVTLSCSPISGHRSVSWYQQTPGQGLQFLFEYFSETQRNKGNFPGRFSGRQFSNSRSEMNVSTLELGDSALYLCASSSKRETNEQFFGPGTRLTVL.

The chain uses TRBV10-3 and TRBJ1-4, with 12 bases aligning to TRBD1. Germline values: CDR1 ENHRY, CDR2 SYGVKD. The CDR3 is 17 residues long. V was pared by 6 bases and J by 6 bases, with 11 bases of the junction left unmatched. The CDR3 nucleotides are TGTGCCATCAGAGCCGGGACAGGGGGCAGACGTGATGAAAAACTGTTTTTT. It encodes CAIRAGTGGRRDEKLFF.